These T cell receptor beta chains were read from a single sample in a study of CD8+ T cells in alopecia areata. Some clones are missing from TCRdb's copy, which holds only in-frame ones; the method was immunoSEQ multiplex PCR. The sample has 150,000 to 250,000 clones; around 60% are singletons. Sequences were derived from CD4+ T cells sorted from blood, sampled at week 4, from a patient treated with tofacitinib. The receptors stem from a human donor with alopecia areata. The CDR3 runs from the conserved cysteine through the conserved F or W. D genes are given only for firm matches. Size is stated for part of the rows, as once, few or many counts, or as a class when the clone is expanded.

abundance | len | j_gene | d_gene | v_gene | CDR3aa | CDR3nt
few | 11 | TRBJ1-5 | . | TRBV28 | CASGGNQPQHF | TGTGCCAGCGGAGGGAATCAGCCCCAGCATTTT
. | 13 | TRBJ1-5 | . | TRBV11-1 | CASSFNGDQPQHF | TGTGCCAGCAGCTTTAATGGAGATCAGCCCCAGCATTTT
. | 10 | TRBJ1-2 | . | TRBV29-1 | CSVKQDGYTF | TGCAGCGTTAAGCAGGATGGCTACACCTTC
. | 13 | TRBJ1-1 | . | TRBV6-5 | CASFPRRGAEAFF | TGTGCCAGCTTCCCCCGGCGCGGGGCTGAAGCTTTCTTT
few | 15 | TRBJ2-1 | . | TRBV5-1 | CASSHGTSQPREQFF | TGCGCCAGCAGCCATGGGACTTCCCAGCCCAGGGAGCAGTTCTTC
once | 11 | TRBJ2-5 | . | TRBV6-5 | CASSYSQTQYF | TGTGCCAGCAGTTACTCGCAGACCCAGTACTTC
. | 15 | TRBJ2-5 | TRBD2 | TRBV7-7 | CASSLGGVRPETQYF | TGTGCTAGCAGCTTGGGGGGGGTGCGCCCGGAGACCCAGTACTTC
few | 14 | TRBJ2-1 | TRBD2 | TRBV29-1 | CSVRAGTSLNEQFF | TGCAGCGTTCGAGCCGGGACTAGCCTCAATGAGCAGTTCTTC
. | 13 | TRBJ1-3 | . | TRBV29-1 | CSASMRLTDTIYF | TGCAGCGCCTCGATGCGATTGACGGACACCATATATTTT
once | 15 | TRBJ1-4 | . | TRBV2 | CASSEGGTSSEKLFF | TGTGCCAGCAGTGAAGGGGGGACTTCGAGTGAAAAACTGTTTTTT
. | 14 | TRBJ2-4 | . | TRBV30 | CASGLPGDKNIQYF | TGTGCTTCGGGCCTCCCAGGGGACAAAAACATTCAGTACTTC
. | 13 | TRBJ1-1 | TRBD1 | TRBV29-1 | CSVEKGQGTEAFF | TGCAGCGTTGAGAAGGGACAGGGGACTGAAGCTTTCTTT
. | 14 | TRBJ2-1 | . | TRBV5-1 | CASSLDLQGAEQFF | TGCGCCAGCAGCTTGGATCTCCAAGGGGCTGAGCAGTTCTTC
. | 15 | TRBJ2-7 | . | TRBV29-1 | CSVEARGQGGYEQYF | TGCAGCGTTGAGGCGCGGGGCCAAGGGGGGTACGAGCAGTACTTC
. | 15 | TRBJ1-4 | . | TRBV30 | CAWSSRAGTNEKLFF | TGTGCCTGGAGTTCCCGGGCCGGCACTAATGAAAAACTGTTTTTT
few | 13 | TRBJ1-2 | TRBD1 | TRBV10-3 | CAISDTGGTGYTF | TGTGCCATCAGTGATACAGGGGGTACTGGCTACACCTTC
. | 13 | TRBJ2-1 | . | TRBV5-1 | CASSLSDNDEQFF | TGCGCCAGCAGCTTGTCCGATAACGATGAGCAGTTCTTC
. | 15 | TRBJ2-7 | TRBD1 | TRBV30 | CAWSVLEDRGMEQYF | TGTGCCTGGAGTGTACTCGAGGACAGGGGAATGGAGCAGTACTTC
. | 14 | TRBJ2-5 | TRBD2 | TRBV2 | CASSKAGYQETQYF | TGTGCCAGCAGTAAAGCGGGATACCAAGAGACCCAGTACTTC
. | 12 | TRBJ1-1 | . | TRBV28 | CASNERRTEAFF | TGTGCCAGCAACGAAAGGAGAACTGAAGCTTTCTTT
. | 14 | TRBJ2-3 | TRBD2 | TRBV7-3 | CATSLAGATDTQYF | TGTGCCACGTCACTAGCGGGGGCCACAGATACGCAGTATTTT
. | 11 | TRBJ1-2 | . | TRBV20-1 | CSARGGYGYTF | TGCAGTGCTAGGGGAGGGTATGGCTACACCTTC
few | 15 | TRBJ2-1 | TRBD2 | TRBV29-1 | CSVDSGTRLFNEQFF | TGCAGCGTTGATTCCGGGACTAGACTTTTCAATGAGCAGTTCTTC
. | 13 | TRBJ2-5 | . | TRBV10-3 | CAISVGGQETQYF | TGTGCCATCAGTGTCGGGGGGCAGGAGACCCAGTACTTC
. | 14 | TRBJ2-1 | . | TRBV29-1 | CSVGPRLSYNEQFF | TGCAGCGTTGGTCCCCGACTCTCCTACAATGAGCAGTTCTTC
. | 15 | TRBJ2-1 | . | TRBV7-3 | CASSAHQGVFNEQFF | TGTGCCAGCAGCGCCCACCAGGGCGTGTTCAATGAGCAGTTCTTC
. | 14 | TRBJ1-3 | . | TRBV30 | CAWSVGTSGNTIYF | TGTGCCTGGAGTGTCGGGACCTCTGGAAACACCATATATTTT
few | 11 | TRBJ1-6 | . | TRBV7-9 | CATTALSPLHF | TGTGCCACCACTGCCCTATCACCCCTCCACTTT
few | 18 | TRBJ2-1 | TRBD2 | TRBV7-2 | CASSLRKDGLGHSNEQFF | TGTGCCAGCAGCTTGCGGAAAGACGGACTAGGCCATTCCAATGAGCAGTTCTTC
. | 12 | TRBJ1-5 | . | TRBV2 | CASDRGVEPQHF | TGTGCCAGCGACAGAGGGGTGGAGCCCCAGCATTTT
. | 14 | TRBJ2-7 | . | TRBV29-1 | CSAIAGTATYEQYF | TGCAGCGCCATAGCTGGGACGGCCACCTACGAGCAGTACTTC
few | 13 | TRBJ2-3 | TRBD2 | TRBV29-1 | CSVEMGGTDTQYF | TGCAGCGTTGAGATGGGGGGGACAGATACGCAGTATTTT
. | 15 | TRBJ1-2 | . | TRBV28 | CASSTTWAGTGGYTF | TGTGCCAGCAGCACAACCTGGGCGGGGACCGGTGGCTACACCTTC
. | 18 | TRBJ2-4 | TRBD2 | TRBV9 | CASSVAVTSGGAKNIQYF | TGTGCCAGCAGCGTAGCAGTGACTAGCGGGGGGGCCAAAAACATTCAGTACTTC
. | 14 | TRBJ2-1 | . | TRBV2 | CASSAGTIAYEQFF | TGTGCCAGCAGTGCGGGGACAATAGCATATGAGCAGTTCTTC
once | 14 | TRBJ2-7 | TRBD1 | TRBV18 | CASSPGTVPYEQYF | TGTGCCAGCTCACCGGGGACAGTCCCCTACGAGCAGTACTTC
. | 18 | TRBJ2-2 | TRBD1 | TRBV5-1 | CASSLADGDSQNTGELFF | TGCGCCAGCAGCCTCGCGGACGGGGACAGCCAGAACACCGGGGAGCTGTTTTTT
few | 13 | TRBJ2-5 | . | TRBV2 | CASTQGGAETQYF | TGTGCCAGCACTCAGGGTGGAGCGGAGACCCAGTACTTC
. | 13 | TRBJ2-7 | . | TRBV28 | CASSPPGTYEQYF | TGTGCCAGCAGCCCCCCGGGGACCTACGAGCAGTACTTC
. | 12 | TRBJ2-4 | TRBD1 | TRBV30 | CAWAEQGGIQYF | TGTGCCTGGGCGGAACAGGGGGGCATTCAGTACTTC
. | 13 | TRBJ2-1 | TRBD1 | TRBV25-1 | CASRQQGRNEQFF | TGTGCCAGCCGGCAACAGGGGCGGAATGAGCAGTTCTTC
few | 14 | TRBJ2-5 | TRBD1 | TRBV29-1 | CSVEARQGPKTQYF | TGCAGCGTTGAAGCCCGACAGGGGCCTAAGACCCAGTACTTC
. | 12 | TRBJ1-6 | . | TRBV30 | CAWAQRNSPLHF | TGTGCCTGGGCTCAAAGGAATTCACCCCTCCACTTT
. | 16 | TRBJ1-6 | TRBD1 | TRBV5-4 | CASSRGTGGRGSPLHF | TGTGCCAGCAGCCGGGGGACAGGGGGCAGGGGTTCACCCCTCCACTTT
few | 13 | TRBJ1-5 | . | TRBV4-3 | CAASSDLGQPQHF | TGCGCCGCGAGTTCTGACCTCGGTCAGCCCCAGCATTTT
. | 14 | TRBJ1-2 | TRBD1 | TRBV18 | CASSPGQGGHGYTF | TGTGCCAGCTCACCGGGACAGGGGGGACATGGCTACACCTTC
. | 12 | TRBJ2-3 | . | TRBV29-1 | CSVERDTDTQYF | TGCAGCGTTGAACGGGACACAGATACGCAGTATTTT
few | 15 | TRBJ2-7 | TRBD1 | TRBV25-1 | CASSETGLSPLEQYF | TGTGCCAGCAGTGAGACAGGGCTATCTCCCCTCGAGCAGTACTTC
. | 14 | TRBJ2-2 | . | TRBV7-3 | CASKQAGDTGELFF | TGTGCCAGCAAGCAGGCAGGGGACACCGGGGAGCTGTTTTTT
. | 15 | TRBJ1-1 | . | TRBV7-8 | CASSLSNEAATEAFF | TGTGCCAGCAGCTTATCGAATGAAGCGGCCACTGAAGCTTTCTTT
. | 14 | TRBJ2-1 | . | TRBV7-2 | CASSYVGSHNEQFF | TGTGCCAGCAGCTACGTTGGCAGCCACAATGAGCAGTTCTTC
few | 16 | TRBJ2-2 | . | TRBV19 | CASSIPGRTNTGELFF | TGTGCCAGTAGTATACCGGGACGAACGAACACCGGGGAGCTGTTTTTT
few | 16 | TRBJ2-1 | . | TRBV5-1 | CASSLAGDVLYNEQFF | TGCGCCAGCAGCTTGGCTGGGGATGTCCTATACAATGAGCAGTTCTTC